This T cell receptor beta chain was identified in a study of cytomegalovirus exposure and HLA in healthy donors. The wider study: Genotyping showed about 80% of over 350 donors falling in the Caucasian-associated ancestry cluster.

A note on this clone: Its antigen is currently unknown.

Overall study findings and caveats: The number of N-insertions in an Asian-associated ancestry cluster was reportedly below the roughly 700-donor mean in a later analysis. Cytomegalovirus association was listed for roughly 160 TCR beta chains.

The PCR contained 60 Vbeta and 13 Jbeta primers. This table comes from immunoSEQ multiplex PCR, and its TCRdb copy is limited to in-frame clones, with some not included. In the table there are around 200,000 clones, 70% of which are singletons. Donors showed nominal health when sampled, although they likely had unrecorded immune exposures. The CDR3 totals 18 residues. The ends were cut back, 5 bases at V and 2 bases at J, with 19 bases in the middle. The V gene's germline CDR1 is MRHNA and CDR2 SNTAGT. V gene TRBV6-4 combines with J gene TRBJ2-6; D is perhaps TRBD2 (7 bases). The material sequenced was PBMCs. This sequence originates from a middle-aged man in good health and CMV-seropositive. CDR3 sequence: CASSPEGGGGTGANVLTF. CDR3 sequence (DNA): TGTGCCAGCAGTCCGGAGGGCGGGGGCGGTACTGGGGCCAACGTCCTGACTTTC.